The 10 T cell receptor beta chains presented below share a single source sample, sequenced in a study of cytomegalovirus exposure and HLA in healthy donors. Primers for the PCR totalled 60 Vbeta and 13 Jbeta. Method: immunoSEQ multiplex PCR; TCRdb's copy keeps in-frame clones and lacks some. Here the sample spans some 180,000 clones, approximately 82% being singletons. The sample consisted of PBMCs. The receptors derive from a man aged 35-49 years in good health and CMV-seropositive.

The V call is TRBV5-1, the J call TRBJ1-1; no firm D call. The germline V and J ends were trimmed by 0 bases and 2 bases, with 11 bases remaining between them. The CDR3 has 15 residues. The germline V gene encodes CDR1 SGHRS and CDR2 YFSETQ. The CDR3 is CASSLDGRKNTEAFF. For the CDR3, the DNA is TGCGCCAGCAGCTTGGATGGCAGAAAAAACACTGAAGCTTTCTTT.

V and J are TRBV7-9 and TRBJ2-4; weak D call: TRBD2 (6 bases). Between the trimmed V and J ends, which lost 1 base and 8 bases, there was a span of 12 bases. This CDR3 comprises 14 residues. The germline gives CDR1 SEHNR, CDR2 FQNEAQ (reference sequence). CDR3 sequence reads: CASSLEGREDIQYF. The CDR3 region has the DNA TGTGCCAGCAGCTTAGAGGGCAGGGAGGACATTCAGTACTTC.

The chain combines TRBV5-1 with TRBJ2-1; D possibly corresponds to TRBD1 (6 bases). V was trimmed by 0 bases and J by 7 bases, leaving 17 bases between them. CDR1 is SGHRS and CDR2 is YFSETQ in the germline V gene. The CDR3 consists of 16 residues. In DNA, the CDR3 is TGCGCCAGCAGCTTGGCCCCTTCGACAGGCGGAAATGAGCAGTTCTTC. Its translation: CASSLAPSTGGNEQFF.

This clone showed up just once. The rearrangement links TRBV5-6 to TRBJ2-7, with D possibly matching TRBD2 (6 bases). CDR1 and CDR2 from the germline V gene are SGHDT and YYEEEE. V lost 2 bases to trimming and J lost 0 bases, with 12 bases between them. This CDR3 has 15 amino acids. The CDR3 sequence is CASSFGLTGSYEQYF. Written as DNA, the CDR3 is TGTGCCAGCAGCTTCGGACTAACTGGCTCCTACGAGCAGTACTTC.

V gene TRBV9 combines with J gene TRBJ1-1; no definite D call. Germline V CDR1 and CDR2: SGDLS, YYNGEE. The V end was cut by 1 base, the J end by 1 base, with 8 bases between. CDR3 size: 14 residues. The CDR3 spells CASSVRAGNTEAFF. In DNA, the CDR3 is TGTGCCAGCAGCGTAAGGGCGGGGAACACTGAAGCTTTCTTT.

The chain uses TRBV10-3 and TRBJ2-7, with a weak D call TRBD2 (6 bases). The CDR3 contains 13 residues. V shed 7 bases and J shed 1 base, with 11 bases lying between them. Germline CDR1 reads ENHRY; CDR2 reads SYGVKD. The CDR3: CAIKRDFSYEQYF. The CDR3 DNA reads as TGTGCCATCAAGAGGGACTTTTCCTACGAGCAGTACTTC.

The genes are TRBV2 and TRBJ1-2, with D perhaps TRBD1 (6 bases). V was clipped by 5 bases and J by 3 bases, with 16 bases between them. This CDR3 spans 15 amino acids. CDR1 and CDR2 (germline): SNHLY, FYNNEI. This CDR3 reads CASSPNRELHYGYTF. In nucleotides, the CDR3 is TGTGCCAGCAGTCCTAACAGGGAGCTCCACTATGGCTACACCTTC.

The chain recombines TRBV10-2 with TRBJ2-1; the match to TRBD2 covers 10 bases. This CDR3 is 14 amino acids long. Germline CDR1 reads WSHSY; CDR2 reads SAAADI. After removal of 2 bases from V and 7 bases from J, the junction contained 2 bases not matched to a gene. DNA for the CDR3: TGCGCCAGCAGTGAGACTAGCGGGATAAATGAGCAGTTCTTC. Its protein product is CASSETSGINEQFF.

The rearrangement links TRBV5-4 to TRBJ2-1, with 10 bases lining up with TRBD2. The germline V gene encodes CDR1 SGHNT and CDR2 YYREEE (reference sequence). Trimming removed 3 bases from V and 7 bases from J; junction bases left unmatched: 7. CDR3 length: 15 residues. The CDR3 protein is CASSSASGSQNEQFF. CDR3 coding DNA: TGTGCCAGCAGCTCCGCTAGCGGGAGCCAGAATGAGCAGTTCTTC.

J is TRBJ2-7 and V is TRBV6-5; D is unclear. Trimming left V 0 bases short and J 10 bases short, with 16 bases between. Germline assignment: CDR1 MNHEY and CDR2 SVGAGI. There are 14 residues in the CDR3. CDR3 bases: TGTGCCAGCAGTTACTCGGGCCCTCCAACCCCCCAGTACTTC. Its translation: CASSYSGPPTPQYF.